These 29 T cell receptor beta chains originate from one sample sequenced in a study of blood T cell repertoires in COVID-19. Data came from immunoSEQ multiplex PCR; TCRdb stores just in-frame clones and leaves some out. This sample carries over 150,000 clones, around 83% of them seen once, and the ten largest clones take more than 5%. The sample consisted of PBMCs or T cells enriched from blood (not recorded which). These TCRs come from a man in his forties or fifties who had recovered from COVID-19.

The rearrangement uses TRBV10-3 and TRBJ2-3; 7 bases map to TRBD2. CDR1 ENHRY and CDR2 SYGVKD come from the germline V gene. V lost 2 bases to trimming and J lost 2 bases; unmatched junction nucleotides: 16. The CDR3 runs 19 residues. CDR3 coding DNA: TGTGCCATCAGTGAGGGAGGGAGAGGGGCAGCGGGAAACACAGATACGCAGTATTTT. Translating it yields CAISEGGRGAAGNTDTQYF.

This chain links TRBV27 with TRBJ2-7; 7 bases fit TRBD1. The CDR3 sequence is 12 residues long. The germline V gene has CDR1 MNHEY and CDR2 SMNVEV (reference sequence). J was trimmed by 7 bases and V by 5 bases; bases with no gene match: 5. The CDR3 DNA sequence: TGTGCCAGCAGTAGGGGGCGGACTGAGCAGTACTTC. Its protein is CASSRGRTEQYF.

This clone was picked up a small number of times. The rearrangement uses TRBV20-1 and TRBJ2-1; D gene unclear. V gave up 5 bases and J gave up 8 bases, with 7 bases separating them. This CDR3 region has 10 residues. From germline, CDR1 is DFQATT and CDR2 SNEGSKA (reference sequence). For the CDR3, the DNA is TGCAGTGCTGTTAGAGATGAGCAGTTCTTC. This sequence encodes CSAVRDEQFF.

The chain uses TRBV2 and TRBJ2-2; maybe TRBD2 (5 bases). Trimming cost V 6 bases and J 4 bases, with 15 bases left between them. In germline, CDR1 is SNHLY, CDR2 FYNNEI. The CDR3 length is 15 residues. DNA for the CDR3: TGTGCCAGCAGCGAGGGAAGGGTTGGCACCGGGGAGCTGTTTTTT. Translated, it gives CASSEGRVGTGELFF.

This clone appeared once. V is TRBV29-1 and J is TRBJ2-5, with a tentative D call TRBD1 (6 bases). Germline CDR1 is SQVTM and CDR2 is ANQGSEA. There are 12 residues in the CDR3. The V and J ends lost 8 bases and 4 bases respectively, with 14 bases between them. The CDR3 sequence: CSTYRVGETQYF. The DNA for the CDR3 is TGCAGCACCTACAGGGTTGGAGAGACCCAGTACTTC.

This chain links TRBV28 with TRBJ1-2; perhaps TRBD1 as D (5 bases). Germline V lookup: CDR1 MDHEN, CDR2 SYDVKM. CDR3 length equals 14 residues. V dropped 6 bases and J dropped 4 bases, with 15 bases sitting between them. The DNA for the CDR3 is TGTGCCAGCAGCTCGGGGGAAGTCGGCTATGGCTACACCTTC. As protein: CASSSGEVGYGYTF.

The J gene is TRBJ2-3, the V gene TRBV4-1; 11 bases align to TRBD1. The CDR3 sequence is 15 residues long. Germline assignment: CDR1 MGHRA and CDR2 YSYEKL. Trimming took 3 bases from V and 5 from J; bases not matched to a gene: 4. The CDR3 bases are TGCGCCAGCAGCCATCATGGGACAGGGGGAGATACGCAGTATTTT. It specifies CASSHHGTGGDTQYF.

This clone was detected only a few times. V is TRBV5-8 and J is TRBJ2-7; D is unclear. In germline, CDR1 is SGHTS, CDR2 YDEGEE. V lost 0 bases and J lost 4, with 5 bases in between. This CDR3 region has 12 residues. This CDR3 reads CASSLDQYEQYF. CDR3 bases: TGTGCCAGCAGCTTGGACCAGTACGAGCAGTACTTC.

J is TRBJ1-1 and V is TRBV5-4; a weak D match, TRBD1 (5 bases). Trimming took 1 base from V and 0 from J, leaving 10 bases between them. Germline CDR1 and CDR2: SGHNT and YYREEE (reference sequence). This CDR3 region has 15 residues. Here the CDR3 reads CASSLQGSMNTEAFF. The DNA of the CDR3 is TGTGCCAGCAGCTTGCAGGGAAGCATGAACACTGAAGCTTTCTTT.

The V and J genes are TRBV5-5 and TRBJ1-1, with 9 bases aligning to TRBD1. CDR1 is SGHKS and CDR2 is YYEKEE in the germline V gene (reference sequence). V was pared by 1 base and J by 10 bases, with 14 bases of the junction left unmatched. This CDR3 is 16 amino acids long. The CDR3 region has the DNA TGTGCCAGCAGCTTGATGCGTTGGGGGGACAGGGTTGGAGCTTTCTTT. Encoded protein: CASSLMRWGDRVGAFF.

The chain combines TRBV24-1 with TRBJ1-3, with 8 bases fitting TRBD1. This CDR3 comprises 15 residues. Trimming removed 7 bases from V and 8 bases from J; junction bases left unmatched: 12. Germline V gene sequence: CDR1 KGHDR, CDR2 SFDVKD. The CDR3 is CATSPGATQGDTIYF. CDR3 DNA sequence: TGTGCCACCAGCCCAGGGGCCACACAGGGGGACACCATATATTTT.

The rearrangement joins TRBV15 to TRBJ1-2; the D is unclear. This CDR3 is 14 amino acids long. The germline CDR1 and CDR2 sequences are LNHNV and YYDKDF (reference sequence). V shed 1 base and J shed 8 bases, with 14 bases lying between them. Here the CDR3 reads CATSRVEGPYGYTF. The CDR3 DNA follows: TGTGCCACCAGCAGAGTGGAGGGCCCATACGGCTACACCTTC.

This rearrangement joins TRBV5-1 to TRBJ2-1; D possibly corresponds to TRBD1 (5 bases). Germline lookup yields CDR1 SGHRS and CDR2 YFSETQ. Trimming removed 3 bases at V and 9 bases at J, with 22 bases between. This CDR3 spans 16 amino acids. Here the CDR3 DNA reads TGCGCCAGCAGCTGGGCCCCGACAGCTCCGAATGTTGAGCAGTTCTTC. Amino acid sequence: CASSWAPTAPNVEQFF.

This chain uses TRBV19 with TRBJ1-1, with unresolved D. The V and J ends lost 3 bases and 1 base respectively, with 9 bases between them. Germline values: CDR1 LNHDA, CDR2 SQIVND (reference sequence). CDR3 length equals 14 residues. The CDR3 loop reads CASSMWEANTEAFF. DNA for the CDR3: TGTGCCAGTAGTATGTGGGAGGCGAACACTGAAGCTTTCTTT.

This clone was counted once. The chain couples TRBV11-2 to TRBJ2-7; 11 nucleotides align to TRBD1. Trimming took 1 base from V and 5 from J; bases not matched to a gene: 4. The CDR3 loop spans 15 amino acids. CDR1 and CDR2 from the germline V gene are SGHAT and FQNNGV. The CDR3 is CASSLVWTGGHEQYF. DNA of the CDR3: TGTGCCAGCAGCTTAGTGTGGACAGGGGGCCACGAGCAGTACTTC.

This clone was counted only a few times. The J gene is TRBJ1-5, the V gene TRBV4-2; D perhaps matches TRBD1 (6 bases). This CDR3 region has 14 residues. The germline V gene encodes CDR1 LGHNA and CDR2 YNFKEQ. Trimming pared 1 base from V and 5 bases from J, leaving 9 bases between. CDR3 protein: CASSQVGQYQPQHF. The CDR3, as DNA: TGTGCCAGCAGCCAAGTAGGACAGTATCAGCCCCAGCATTTT.

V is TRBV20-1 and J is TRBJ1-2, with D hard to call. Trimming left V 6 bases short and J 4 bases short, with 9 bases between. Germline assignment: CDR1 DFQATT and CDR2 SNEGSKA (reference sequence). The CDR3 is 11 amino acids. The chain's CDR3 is CSAVSSYGYTF. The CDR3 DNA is TGCAGTGCGGTCAGTTCCTATGGCTACACCTTC.

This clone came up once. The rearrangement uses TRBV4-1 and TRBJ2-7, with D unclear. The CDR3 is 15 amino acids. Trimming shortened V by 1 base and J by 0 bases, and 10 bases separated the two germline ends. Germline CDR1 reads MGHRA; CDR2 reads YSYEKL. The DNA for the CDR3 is TGCGCCAGCAGCCAAGCCCCGGGTTCCTCCTACGAGCAGTACTTC. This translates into CASSQAPGSSYEQYF.

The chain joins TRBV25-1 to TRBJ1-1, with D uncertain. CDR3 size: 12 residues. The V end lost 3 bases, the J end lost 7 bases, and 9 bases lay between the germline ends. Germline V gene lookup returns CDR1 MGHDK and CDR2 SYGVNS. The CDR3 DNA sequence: TGTGCCAGCAGTGACCGGGGAGGTGAAGCTTTCTTT. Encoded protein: CASSDRGGEAFF. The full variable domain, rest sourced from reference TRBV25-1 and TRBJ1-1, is EADIYQTPRYLVIGTGKKITLECSQTMGHDKMYWYQQDPGMELHLIHYSYGVNSTEKGDLSSESTVSRIRTEHFPLTLESARPSHTSQYLCASSDRGGEAFFGQGTRLTVV.

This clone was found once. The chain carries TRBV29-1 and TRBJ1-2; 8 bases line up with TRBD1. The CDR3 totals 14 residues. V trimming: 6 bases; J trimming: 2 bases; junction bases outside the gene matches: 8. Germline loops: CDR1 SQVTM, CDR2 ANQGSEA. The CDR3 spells CSVEDQGANYGYTF. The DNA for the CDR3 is TGCAGCGTCGAGGACCAGGGGGCCAACTATGGCTACACCTTC.

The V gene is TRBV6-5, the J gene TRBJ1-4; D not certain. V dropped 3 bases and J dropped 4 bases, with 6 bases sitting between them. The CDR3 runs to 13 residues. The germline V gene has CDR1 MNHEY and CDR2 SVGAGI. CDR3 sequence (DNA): TGTGCCAGCAGTTATGTCCTTAATGAAAAACTGTTTTTT. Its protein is CASSYVLNEKLFF.

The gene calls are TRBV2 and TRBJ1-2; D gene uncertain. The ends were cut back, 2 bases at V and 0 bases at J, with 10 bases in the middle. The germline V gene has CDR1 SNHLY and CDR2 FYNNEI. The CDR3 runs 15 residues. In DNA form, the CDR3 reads TGTGCCAGCAGTGAATTGGCCGCAGCTAACTATGGCTACACCTTC. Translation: CASSELAAANYGYTF.

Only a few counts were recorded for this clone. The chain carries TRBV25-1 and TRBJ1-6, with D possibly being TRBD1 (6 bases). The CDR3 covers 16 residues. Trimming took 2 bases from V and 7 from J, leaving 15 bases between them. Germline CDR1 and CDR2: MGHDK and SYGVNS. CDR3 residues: CASSENLRGINSPLHF. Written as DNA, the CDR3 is TGTGCCAGCAGTGAAAATCTCAGGGGTATCAATTCACCCCTCCACTTT.

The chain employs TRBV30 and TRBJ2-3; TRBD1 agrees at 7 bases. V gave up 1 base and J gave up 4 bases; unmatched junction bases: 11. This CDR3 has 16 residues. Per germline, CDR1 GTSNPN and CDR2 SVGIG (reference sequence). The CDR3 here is CAWSAWTGASADTQYF. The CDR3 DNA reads TGTGCCTGGAGTGCCTGGACAGGAGCGTCGGCAGATACGCAGTATTTT.

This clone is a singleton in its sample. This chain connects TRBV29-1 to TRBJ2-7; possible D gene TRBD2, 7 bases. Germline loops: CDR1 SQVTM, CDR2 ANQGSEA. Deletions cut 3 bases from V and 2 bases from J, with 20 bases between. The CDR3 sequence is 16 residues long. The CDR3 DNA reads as TGCAGCGTTGATGGCGGGGAGGGGACACCAACCTACGAGCAGTACTTC. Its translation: CSVDGGEGTPTYEQYF.

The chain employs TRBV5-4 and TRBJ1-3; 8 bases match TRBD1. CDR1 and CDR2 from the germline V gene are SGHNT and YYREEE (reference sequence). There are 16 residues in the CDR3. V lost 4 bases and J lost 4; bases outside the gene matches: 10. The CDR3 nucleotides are TGTGCCAGCAGCGCCCGACAGGGGACTTGGGGAAACACCATATATTTT. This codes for CASSARQGTWGNTIYF. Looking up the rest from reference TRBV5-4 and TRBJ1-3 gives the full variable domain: ETGVTQSPTHLIKTRGQQVTLRCSSQSGHNTVSWYQQALGQGPQFIFQYYREEENGRGNFPPRFSGLQFPNYSSELNVNALELDDSALYLCASSARQGTWGNTIYFGEGSWLTVV.

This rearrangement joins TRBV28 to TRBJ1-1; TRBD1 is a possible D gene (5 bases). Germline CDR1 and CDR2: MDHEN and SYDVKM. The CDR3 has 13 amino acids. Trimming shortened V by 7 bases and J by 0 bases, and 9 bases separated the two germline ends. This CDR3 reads CASIGHMNTEAFF. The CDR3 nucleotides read TGTGCCAGCATAGGACACATGAACACTGAAGCTTTCTTT.

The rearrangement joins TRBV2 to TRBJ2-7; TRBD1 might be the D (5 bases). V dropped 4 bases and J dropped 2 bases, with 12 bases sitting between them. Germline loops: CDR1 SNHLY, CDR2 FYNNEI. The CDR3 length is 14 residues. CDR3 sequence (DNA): TGTGCCAGCAGTGTGTGGGGCGGTGCCTACGAGCAGTACTTC. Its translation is CASSVWGGAYEQYF.

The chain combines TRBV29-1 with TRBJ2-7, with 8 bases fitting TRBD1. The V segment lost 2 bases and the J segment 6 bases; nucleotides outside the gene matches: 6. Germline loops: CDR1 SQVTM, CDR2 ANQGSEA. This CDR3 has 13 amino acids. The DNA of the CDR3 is TGCAGCGTTGAAAAAACAGGGGGTGGCGAGCAGTACTTC. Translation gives CSVEKTGGGEQYF.